These 14 T cell receptor beta chains were sequenced from one sample in a study of shared clonotypes between healthy human individuals. TCRdb keeps only in-frame clones here, not all; method: immunoSEQ multiplex PCR. Seen here are roughly 640,000 clones, more than 95% observed once, and the top ten hold less than 0.065%. Sequencing was done on a sample of naive CD4+ T cells sorted from blood. As for subset: CD45RA+ positively selected. These receptors were obtained from a woman in her twenties or thirties in good health.

This clone was picked up one time. J is TRBJ1-2 and V is TRBV15, with 7 bases aligning to TRBD1. The trim removed 5 bases at V and 0 bases at J, leaving 3 bases unmatched. In germline, CDR1 is LNHNV, CDR2 YYDKDF (reference sequence). The CDR3 is 14 amino acids. CDR3 bases: TGTGCCACCAGCTCTCAGGGGGCTAACTATGGCTACACCTTC. This gives the protein CATSSQGANYGYTF.

On this clone itself: The same CDR3 arises from other DNA sequences in this sample as well. This chain uses TRBV20-1 with TRBJ2-5; D unclear. There are 10 residues in the CDR3. V lost 3 bases and J 5 bases, leaving 4 bases between the germline ends. From germline, CDR1 is DFQATT and CDR2 SNEGSKA (reference sequence). CDR3 in DNA: TGCAGTGCTAGGGGGGAGACCCAGTACTTC. It specifies CSARGETQYF.

The chain uses TRBV5-1 and TRBJ2-3; D ambiguous. V lost 0 bases and J 5 bases, leaving 10 bases between the germline ends. The CDR3 totals 14 residues. Per germline, CDR1 SGHRS and CDR2 YFSETQ. The DNA for the CDR3 is TGCGCCAGCAGCTTGGTACCCGATTTAGATACGCAGTATTTT. This gives the protein CASSLVPDLDTQYF. The full variable domain, completed using reference TRBV5-1 and TRBJ2-3, is KAGVTQTPRYLIKTRGQQVTLSCSPISGHRSVSWYQQTPGQGLQFLFEYFSETQRNKGNFPGRFSGRQFSNSRSEMNVSTLELGDSALYLCASSLVPDLDTQYFGPGTRLTVL.

The rearrangement links TRBV11-2 to TRBJ2-1, with a possible D match to TRBD2 (6 bases). CDR3 length: 18 amino acids. From germline, CDR1 is SGHAT and CDR2 FQNNGV. Trimming left V 3 bases short and J 10 bases short, with 28 bases between. The CDR3 DNA follows: TGTGCCAGCAGCTTCCTCCCGGGGTCCCAGCGGCCCGGGGGAGAGCAGTTCTTC. Translated: CASSFLPGSQRPGGEQFF. The complete variable domain, with remaining parts taken from reference TRBV11-2 and TRBJ2-1, reads EAGVAQSPRYKIIEKRQSVAFWCNPISGHATLYWYQQILGQGPKLLIQFQNNGVVDDSQLPKDRFSAERLKGVDSTLKIQPAKLEDSAVYLCASSFLPGSQRPGGEQFFGPGTRLTVL.

The chain links TRBV6-6 to TRBJ2-5; D is unresolved. The DNA end is more similar to TRBJ2-7, so the J call may be wrong. The germline V gene encodes CDR1 MNHNY and CDR2 SVGAGI (reference sequence). The CDR3 is 14 residues long. DNA of the CDR3: TGTGCCAGCAGTTACCTTACAGCCTCCTACGAGCAGTACTTC. Its protein is CASSYLTASYEQYF.

This clone was seen a single time. This chain joins TRBV7-9 and TRBJ2-5; a weak D match, TRBD1 (6 bases). Trimming took off 4 bases at V and 6 bases at J, with 18 bases between the two ends. The germline gives CDR1 SEHNR, CDR2 FQNEAQ (reference sequence). CDR3 length equals 15 residues. The CDR3 loop reads CASSSQEQGWKTQYF. The CDR3 DNA reads as TGTGCCAGCAGCTCGCAGGAACAGGGTTGGAAGACCCAGTACTTC.

The chain joins TRBV11-2 to TRBJ2-1; D remains unclear. Trimming took off 4 bases at V and 10 bases at J, with 11 bases between the two ends. This CDR3 spans 12 amino acids. Germline values: CDR1 SGHAT, CDR2 FQNNGV. The DNA for the CDR3 is TGTGCCAGCAGCTCTTCCCAGGCGGAGCAGTTCTTC. Protein product: CASSSSQAEQFF.

A single count supports this clone. The chain combines TRBV28 with TRBJ2-2; a possible D gene is TRBD2 (6 bases). Germline assignment: CDR1 MDHEN and CDR2 SYDVKM. The CDR3 totals 15 residues. Between the trimmed V and J ends, which lost 3 bases and 5 bases, there was a span of 13 bases. The CDR3 DNA follows: TGTGCCAGCAGTTTGGCCGCGGGAATTACCGGGGAGCTGTTTTTT. It translates to CASSLAAGITGELFF.

This sequence joins TRBV29-1 and TRBJ2-3; 8 positions match TRBD2. Germline CDR1 and CDR2: SQVTM and ANQGSEA. The V gene end was trimmed by 7 bases and the J gene end by 6 bases; junction bases not matched to a gene: 15. The CDR3 runs 15 residues. In DNA, the CDR3 is TGCAGCGCTCGGTCGGGGGCGGGAGGTATGGATACGCAGTATTTT. Translation gives CSARSGAGGMDTQYF.

The chain has TRBV28 and TRBJ2-5; D may be TRBD1 or TRBD2 (6 bases each). Germline CDR1 MDHEN, CDR2 SYDVKM. V lost 7 bases to trimming and J lost 4 bases, with 19 bases between them. The CDR3 runs 15 residues. This CDR3 reads CASIPRGLLVETQYF. CDR3 in DNA: TGTGCCAGCATTCCTCGGGGGCTACTTGTAGAGACCCAGTACTTC.

The chain is built from TRBV28 and TRBJ2-7; unclear D gene. This CDR3 has 13 residues. V gave up 4 bases and J gave up 4 bases, with 11 bases separating them. In germline, CDR1 is MDHEN, CDR2 SYDVKM. This CDR3 is CASSSGEPYEQYF. Here the CDR3 DNA reads TGTGCCAGCAGTTCCGGTGAGCCTTACGAGCAGTACTTC. The full variable domain, rest sourced from reference TRBV28 and TRBJ2-7, is DVKVTQSSRYLVKRTGEKVFLECVQDMDHENMFWYRQDPGLGLRLIYFSYDVKMKEKGDIPEGYSVSREKKERFSLILESASTNQTSMYLCASSSGEPYEQYFGPGTRLTVT.

This chain uses TRBV28 with TRBJ2-3; 8 nucleotides line up with TRBD2. Germline V gives CDR1 MDHEN, CDR2 SYDVKM. With V trimmed by 3 bases and J by 3 bases, 8 bases remained unmatched. This CDR3 spans 16 amino acids. CDR3 region: CASSFGGADRTDTQYF. The CDR3 nucleotides are TGTGCCAGCAGTTTCGGGGGGGCGGACCGGACAGATACGCAGTATTTT.

The chain has TRBV6-5 and TRBJ2-1, with D perhaps TRBD2 (5 bases). The CDR3 is made up of 15 amino acids. Per germline, CDR1 MNHEY and CDR2 SVGAGI. The ends were cut back, 0 bases at V and 8 bases at J, with 14 bases in the middle. CDR3 region: CASSYSARLRDEQFF. The CDR3 nucleotides read TGTGCCAGCAGTTACTCGGCTAGGTTGAGGGATGAGCAGTTCTTC.

The chain recombines TRBV7-9 with TRBJ1-1; perhaps TRBD1 as D (5 bases). Germline CDR1 reads SEHNR; CDR2 reads FQNEAQ (reference sequence). The CDR3 has 12 residues. V was trimmed by 10 bases and J by 5 bases, leaving 14 bases between them. For the CDR3, the DNA is TGTGCCACCAGTACGAGGGGAACTGAAGCTTTCTTT. Residues: CATSTRGTEAFF.